The rows below give T cell receptor beta chains drawn from one sample of a study of blood T cell repertoires in COVID-19. Measured with immunoSEQ multiplex PCR; TCRdb has only the in-frame clones, and not every one. This table holds over 200,000 clones, about 85% found once. Sequencing was done on a sample of PBMCs or T cells enriched from blood (not recorded which). The receptors stem from a man aged 25 to 40 who had recovered from COVID-19. Both conserved end residues are part of each CDR3. A D gene is named only where the DNA matches it firmly. Size values are once, few and many counts, or a class for expanded clones, and some rows have none.

CDR3aa: CASSPLAGGHTQYF
CDR3nt: TGCGCCAGCAGCCCCCTAGCGGGGGGACATACGCAGTATTTT
d_gene: TRBD2
abundance: .
v_gene: TRBV4-1
j_gene: TRBJ2-3

CDR3aa: CASSYPPGGFNTEAFF
CDR3nt: TGTGCCAGCAGTTACCCGCCGGGGGGCTTCAACACTGAAGCTTTCTTT
d_gene: .
abundance: .
v_gene: TRBV6-2/TRBV6-3
j_gene: TRBJ1-1

CDR3aa: CAGGAGGPNEQFF
CDR3nt: TGTGCCGGGGGGGCGGGAGGACCCAATGAGCAGTTCTTC
d_gene: TRBD2
abundance: .
v_gene: TRBV19
j_gene: TRBJ2-1

CDR3aa: CASSRQTGTSDNYEQYF
CDR3nt: TGTGCCAGCAGCCGCCAAACCGGGACTAGCGATAACTACGAGCAGTACTTC
d_gene: TRBD2
abundance: .
v_gene: TRBV14
j_gene: TRBJ2-7

CDR3aa: CASRRTSGSYYNEQFF
CDR3nt: TGTGCCAGCAGACGGACTAGCGGGAGTTACTACAATGAGCAGTTCTTC
d_gene: TRBD2
abundance: many
v_gene: TRBV28
j_gene: TRBJ2-1

CDR3aa: CASNRGGNSNQPQHF
CDR3nt: TGTGCCAGCAATCGGGGGGGCAACAGCAATCAGCCCCAGCATTTT
d_gene: .
abundance: .
v_gene: TRBV27
j_gene: TRBJ1-5

CDR3aa: CASSPRGMNTEAFF
CDR3nt: TGTGCCAGCAGCCCAAGGGGGATGAACACTGAAGCTTTCTTT
d_gene: .
abundance: .
v_gene: TRBV7-2
j_gene: TRBJ1-1

CDR3aa: CASSLDQGSYGYTF
CDR3nt: TGTGCCAGCAGCTTAGACCAGGGTTCCTATGGCTACACCTTC
d_gene: .
abundance: .
v_gene: TRBV7-2
j_gene: TRBJ1-2

CDR3aa: CASRPSVSVNTEAFF
CDR3nt: TGTGCCAGCAGGCCTTCGGTATCGGTGAACACTGAAGCTTTCTTT
d_gene: .
abundance: .
v_gene: TRBV28
j_gene: TRBJ1-1

CDR3aa: CAISEDREDQPQHF
CDR3nt: TGTGCCATCAGTGAGGACAGGGAAGATCAGCCCCAGCATTTT
d_gene: TRBD1
abundance: .
v_gene: TRBV10-3
j_gene: TRBJ1-5

CDR3aa: CASSQPTGTSGIGELFF
CDR3nt: TGTGCCAGCAGCCAGCCCACCGGGACTAGCGGGATCGGGGAGCTGTTTTTT
d_gene: TRBD2
abundance: once
v_gene: TRBV3-1/TRBV3-2
j_gene: TRBJ2-2

CDR3aa: CASRGASLAYEQYF
CDR3nt: TGTGCCAGCCGCGGGGCATCTCTCGCCTACGAGCAGTACTTC
d_gene: .
abundance: few
v_gene: TRBV11-2
j_gene: TRBJ2-7

CDR3aa: CASTPPGKGGYTF
CDR3nt: TGTGCCAGCACCCCCCCGGGTAAAGGCGGCTACACCTTC
d_gene: .
abundance: .
v_gene: TRBV7-9
j_gene: TRBJ1-2